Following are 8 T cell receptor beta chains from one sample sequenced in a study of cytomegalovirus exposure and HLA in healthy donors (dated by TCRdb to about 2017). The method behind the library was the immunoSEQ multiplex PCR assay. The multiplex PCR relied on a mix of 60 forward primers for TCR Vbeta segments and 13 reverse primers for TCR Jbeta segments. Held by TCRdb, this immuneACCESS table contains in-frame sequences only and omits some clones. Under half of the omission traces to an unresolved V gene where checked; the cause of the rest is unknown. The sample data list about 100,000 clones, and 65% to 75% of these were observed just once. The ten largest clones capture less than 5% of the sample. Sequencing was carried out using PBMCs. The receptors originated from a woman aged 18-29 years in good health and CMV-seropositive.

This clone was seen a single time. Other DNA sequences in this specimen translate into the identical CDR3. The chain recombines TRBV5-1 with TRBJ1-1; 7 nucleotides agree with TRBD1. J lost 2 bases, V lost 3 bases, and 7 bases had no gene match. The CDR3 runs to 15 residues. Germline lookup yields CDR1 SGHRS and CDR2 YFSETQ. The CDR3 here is CASSWLTGTNTEAFF. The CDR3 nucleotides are TGCGCCAGCAGCTGGCTGACAGGGACCAACACTGAAGCTTTCTTT.

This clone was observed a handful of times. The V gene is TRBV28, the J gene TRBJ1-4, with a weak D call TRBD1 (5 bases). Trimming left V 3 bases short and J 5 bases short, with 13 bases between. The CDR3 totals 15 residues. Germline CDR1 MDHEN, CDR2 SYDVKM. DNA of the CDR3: TGTGCCAGCAGTTTTGGGGGGTTTGGGAATGAAAAACTGTTTTTT. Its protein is CASSFGGFGNEKLFF.

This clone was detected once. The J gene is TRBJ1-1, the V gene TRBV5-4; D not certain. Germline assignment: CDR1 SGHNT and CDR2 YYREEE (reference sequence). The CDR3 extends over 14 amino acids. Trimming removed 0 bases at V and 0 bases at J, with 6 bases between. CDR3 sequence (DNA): TGTGCCAGCAGCTTGGGAGGAGTGAACACTGAAGCTTTCTTT. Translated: CASSLGGVNTEAFF.

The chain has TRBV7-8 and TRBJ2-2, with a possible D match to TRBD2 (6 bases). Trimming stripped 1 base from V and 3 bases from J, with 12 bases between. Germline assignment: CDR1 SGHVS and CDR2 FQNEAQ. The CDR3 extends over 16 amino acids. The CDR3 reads CASSLVLLADTGELFF. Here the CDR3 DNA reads TGTGCCAGCAGCTTAGTGTTACTAGCCGACACCGGGGAGCTGTTTTTT.

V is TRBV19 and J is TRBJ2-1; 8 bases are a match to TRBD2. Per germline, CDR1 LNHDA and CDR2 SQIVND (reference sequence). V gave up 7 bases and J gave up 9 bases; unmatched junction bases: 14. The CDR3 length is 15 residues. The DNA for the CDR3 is TGTGCCAGTAATCCGGGACTAGGGTTACAAGGTGAGCAGTTCTTC. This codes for CASNPGLGLQGEQFF.

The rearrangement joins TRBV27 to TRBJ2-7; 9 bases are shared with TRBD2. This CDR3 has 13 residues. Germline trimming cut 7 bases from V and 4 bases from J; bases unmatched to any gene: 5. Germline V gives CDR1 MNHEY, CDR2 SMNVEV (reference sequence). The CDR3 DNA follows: TGTGCCAGCAATAGCGGGAGAGGGTACGAGCAGTACTTC. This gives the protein CASNSGRGYEQYF.

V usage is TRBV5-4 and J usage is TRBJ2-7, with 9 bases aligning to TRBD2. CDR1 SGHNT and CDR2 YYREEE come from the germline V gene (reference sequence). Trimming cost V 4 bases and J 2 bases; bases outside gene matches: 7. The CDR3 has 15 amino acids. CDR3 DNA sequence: TGTGCCAGCAGCACCGGACTAGCGAGGACCTACGAGCAGTACTTC. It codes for CASSTGLARTYEQYF.

The CDR3 sequence: CASSYSSVSYEQYF. CDR3 DNA sequence: TGTGCCAGCAGCTACTCTAGCGTCAGCTACGAGCAGTACTTC. J is TRBJ2-7 and V is TRBV9; maybe TRBD2 (6 bases). Germline lookup yields CDR1 SGDLS and CDR2 YYNGEE. V lost 4 bases and J 3 bases, leaving 14 bases between the germline ends. The length of the CDR3 is 14 residues.